This record concerns one T cell receptor (beta chain) sequence. Its antigen is not identified. This entry comes from a study of T-cell memory formation after mild COVID-19. Whole-study results and caveats: Pre-infection memory already had some responding clones, implying cross-reactive memory joined. What remained unconfirmed was the SARS-CoV-2 specificity of second-wave clones peaking on day 37.

The authors produced TCR alpha and TCR beta cDNA libraries with sample barcodes and UMIs by 5'RACE using constant-segment primers. TCRdb re-called the 5' RACE reads with MiXCR, one entry per CDR3 protein. The sample holds approximately 490,000 distinct CDR3 sequences; roughly 22% are singletons and the top ten take roughly an eighth. This receptor was taken from an adult woman who had mild COVID-19 (a few samples of this study predate the infection). Cell type and time point are not known. Material for sequencing was PBMCs or a T cell subset sorted from them (not recorded which).

This CDR3 reads CASSLAGQTRGGEQYF. CDR3 DNA: TGTGCCAGCAGCTTAGCCGGACAGACCAGGGGGGGCGAGCAGTACTTC. The chain carries TRBV7-9 and TRBJ2-7; the D gene could be TRBD1 or TRBD2 (7 bases each). Trimming shortened V by 0 bases and J by 6 bases, and 18 bases separated the two germline ends. This CDR3 has 16 amino acids. CDR1 and CDR2 (germline): SEHNR, FQNEAQ (reference sequence). Drawing the rest from reference TRBV7-9 and TRBJ2-7, the complete variable domain is DTGVSQNPRHKITKRGQNVTFRCDPISEHNRLYWYRQTLGQGPEFLTYFQNEAQLEKSRLLSDRFSAERPKGSFSTLEIQRTEQGDSAMYLCASSLAGQTRGGEQYFGPGTRLTVT.